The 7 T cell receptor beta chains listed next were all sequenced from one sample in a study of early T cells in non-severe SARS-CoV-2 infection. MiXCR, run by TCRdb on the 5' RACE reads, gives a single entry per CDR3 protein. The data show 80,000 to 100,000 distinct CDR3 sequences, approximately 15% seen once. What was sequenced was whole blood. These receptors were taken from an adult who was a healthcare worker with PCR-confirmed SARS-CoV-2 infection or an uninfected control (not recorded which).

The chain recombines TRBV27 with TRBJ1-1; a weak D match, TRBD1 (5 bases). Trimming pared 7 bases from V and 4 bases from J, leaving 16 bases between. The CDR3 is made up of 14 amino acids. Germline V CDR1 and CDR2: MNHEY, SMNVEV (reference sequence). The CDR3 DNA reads TGTGCCAGCAATTTCCTAAGACAGAGCACTGAAGCTTTCTTT. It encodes CASNFLRQSTEAFF.

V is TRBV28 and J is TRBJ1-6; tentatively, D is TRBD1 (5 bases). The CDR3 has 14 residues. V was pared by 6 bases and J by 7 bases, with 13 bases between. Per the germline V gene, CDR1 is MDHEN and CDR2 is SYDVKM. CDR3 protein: CASRGVTANSPLHF. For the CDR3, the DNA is TGTGCCAGCAGAGGGGTGACAGCCAATTCACCCCTCCACTTT.

The CDR3 loop is CSADPGLAVWNEQFF. The CDR3 DNA reads TGCAGTGCTGACCCGGGACTAGCGGTCTGGAATGAGCAGTTCTTC. The rearrangement links TRBV20-1 to TRBJ2-1; 11 bases match TRBD2. Germline trimming cut 5 bases from V and 7 bases from J; bases unmatched to any gene: 10. Germline assignment: CDR1 DFQATT and CDR2 SNEGSKA (reference sequence). The CDR3 is 15 residues long.

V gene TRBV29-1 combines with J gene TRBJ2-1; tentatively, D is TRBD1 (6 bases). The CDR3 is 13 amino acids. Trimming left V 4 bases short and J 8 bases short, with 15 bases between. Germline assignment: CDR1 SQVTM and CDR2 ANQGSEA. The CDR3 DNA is TGCAGCGTTGTCCGTAGGGGGTACGATGAGCAGTTCTTC. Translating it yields CSVVRRGYDEQFF.

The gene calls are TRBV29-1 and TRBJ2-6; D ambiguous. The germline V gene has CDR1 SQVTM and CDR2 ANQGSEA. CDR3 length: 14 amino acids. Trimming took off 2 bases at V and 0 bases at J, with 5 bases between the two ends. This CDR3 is CSVEMSSGANVLTF. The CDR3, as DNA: TGCAGCGTTGAAATGAGCTCTGGGGCCAACGTCCTGACTTTC.

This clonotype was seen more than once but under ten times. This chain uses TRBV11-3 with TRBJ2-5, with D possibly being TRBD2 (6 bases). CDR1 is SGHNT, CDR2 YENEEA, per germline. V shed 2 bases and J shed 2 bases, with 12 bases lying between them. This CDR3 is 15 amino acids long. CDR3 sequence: CASSLYGRRQETQYF. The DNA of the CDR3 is TGTGCCAGCAGCTTATACGGGAGAAGACAAGAGACCCAGTACTTC.

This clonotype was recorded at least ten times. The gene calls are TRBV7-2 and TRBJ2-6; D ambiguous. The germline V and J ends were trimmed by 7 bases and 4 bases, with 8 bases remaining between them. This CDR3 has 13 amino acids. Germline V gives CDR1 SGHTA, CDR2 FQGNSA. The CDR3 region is CASKVSGANVLTF. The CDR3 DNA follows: TGTGCCAGCAAGGTGTCGGGGGCCAACGTCCTGACTTTC.